The 6 T cell receptor beta chains below all came from one sample that was sequenced in a study of blood T cell repertoires in COVID-19. Clones were sequenced by immunoSEQ multiplex PCR, and TCRdb holds only the in-frame ones, with some missing. The table lists about 140,000 clones, about 79% of them singletons. The sequencing sample was made of PBMCs or T cells enriched from blood (not recorded which). These receptors all stem from a woman between 45 and 65 years old who had recovered from COVID-19.

The rearrangement links TRBV6-5 to TRBJ1-1; tentative D call: TRBD1 (6 bases). Germline CDR1 and CDR2: MNHEY and SVGAGI. There are 14 residues in the CDR3. The germline V and J ends were trimmed by 2 bases and 4 bases, with 11 bases remaining between them. CDR3 sequence reads: CASSYTGIGTEAFF. The CDR3 DNA follows: TGTGCCAGCAGTTACACAGGGATAGGCACTGAAGCTTTCTTT.

This chain uses TRBV7-9 with TRBJ2-5, with D perhaps TRBD2 (6 bases). The V and J ends lost 5 bases and 4 bases respectively, with 20 bases between them. The germline V gene has CDR1 SEHNR and CDR2 FQNEAQ (reference sequence). The CDR3 is made up of 16 amino acids. The CDR3: CASSLGFRTKGETQYF. CDR3 DNA sequence: TGTGCCAGCAGCCTAGGTTTTCGGACTAAAGGAGAGACCCAGTACTTC.

This clone was seen at least ten times. The genes are TRBV3-1 (or the pseudogene TRBV3-2) and TRBJ1-5; D might be TRBD1 (6 bases). Germline V gene lookup returns CDR1 LGHDT and CDR2 YNNKEL (reference sequence). The CDR3 is 13 residues long. V gave up 4 bases and J gave up 7 bases, with 11 bases separating them. CDR3 protein: CASSPKRGQPQHF. The CDR3 nucleotides are TGTGCCAGCAGCCCGAAAAGGGGGCAGCCCCAGCATTTT.

The chain combines TRBV5-6 with TRBJ1-2, with 8 bases fitting TRBD1. V trimming: 4 bases; J trimming: 4 bases; junction bases outside the gene matches: 6. The CDR3 loop spans 14 amino acids. Per germline, CDR1 SGHDT and CDR2 YYEEEE. CDR3 loop: CASSLGQAVYGYTF. The DNA of the CDR3 is TGTGCCAGCAGCCTGGGACAGGCGGTCTATGGCTACACCTTC.

The rearrangement uses TRBV4-2 and TRBJ2-1, with D possibly being TRBD1 (5 bases). V was shortened by 0 bases and J by 8 bases, with 17 bases between the two germline ends. CDR1 LGHNA and CDR2 YNFKEQ come from the germline V gene. The CDR3 spans 16 residues. The DNA of the CDR3 is TGTGCCAGCAGCCAAGATCTCGGTTTAAGGGGCGATGAGCAGTTCTTC. Its translation is CASSQDLGLRGDEQFF.

The J gene is TRBJ2-7, the V gene TRBV12-5, with D tentatively TRBD1 (5 bases). Trimming took off 7 bases at V and 3 bases at J, with 19 bases between the two ends. This CDR3 has 15 amino acids. Germline V gene data show CDR1 as LGHNT and CDR2 as FRNRAP. CDR3 DNA sequence: TGTGCTAGTGCCTACGTCACCCCCGGACACTACGAGCAGTACTTC. This gives the protein CASAYVTPGHYEQYF.